The entry that follows covers one T cell receptor beta chain sequence. This clone was counted only a few times. What this receptor recognizes is not known. Base qualities are not recorded, but no much larger clone differs from it by a single base. The data originate from a study of blood T cell repertoires in COVID-19 (dated by TCRdb to about 2020). Notes on the research overall: Samples from collaborators originated in the United States, Italy and Spain and spanned both the acute and convalescent phases of COVID-19. The prospective study material was composed of cDNA or gDNA derived from T cells, B-cell-depleted T cells, or PBMCs. Deeply sampled blood TCRbeta repertoires from subjects exposed to, actively infected with, or recovered from COVID-19 were included in the dataset. The repertoires were released in a freely available public database intended as a resource for research on the immune response to SARS-CoV-2. Samples were obtained from the ongoing ImmuneRACE study (first 160 participants) and from 950 to 1,500 subjects provided by 6 global collaborators. Nearly every sample came with metadata listing a de-identified subject ID, COVID-19 status, age in years and sex. Where available, HLA class I and class II types were taken from metadata supplied by the sample provider and were not determined by assay-based typing. Findings and caveats that apply to the study as a whole: The quantity of clinical and demographic metadata differed by source and by participant and was supplied without curation.

V was cut back by 5 bases and J by 7 bases, leaving a gap of 10 bases between them. The CDR3 covers 13 residues, taking in both the cysteine and the phenylalanine. The kept DNA is CDR3 alone, 39 bases in frame from the first base. Per the germline V gene (reference sequence), SGHNT is the CDR1 and YYREEE is the CDR2. In Seattle, one collaborating source enrolled patients while the infection was active and tracked those patients longitudinally over the course of disease. Whole blood was collected in K2EDTA tubes by collaborating institutions according to the institutions' own protocols. For TCRbeta analysis, collaborator samples were shipped as frozen whole blood, as isolated PBMCs, or as DNA extracted from either sample type. TCRbeta CDR3 regions were amplified from genomic DNA by means of the immunoSEQ Assay, a bias-controlled multiplex PCR. From the authors' description of their analysis: Nucleated cell counts per sample were estimated from amplification of reference gene primers within the assay. Sequence reads were collapsed and filtered to measure the absolute abundance of every unique TCRbeta CDR3 rearrangement. Productive Simpson clonality was computed per sample as the square root of Simpson's diversity index over productive rearrangements. This immuneACCESS table, as held by TCRdb, lists in-frame sequences with V and J called but not all clones. Of the missing ones, under half trace to an unresolved V gene in checked studies; the others have no known cause. V and J calls and clone size are as listed in that table; D and trimming were resolved from the DNA. The sample contains some 200,000 clones, around 94% of them found a single time. Together, the top ten hold 0.76% of the sample.

This TCR was sampled from a man in his thirties or forties with COVID-19, enrolled during active disease. The sequenced sample consisted of peripheral blood. The chain employs TRBV5-4 and TRBJ1-6; the D gene remains uncertain. The sequenced DNA: TGTGCCAGCAGTCCTAGTAAAAATTCACCCCTCCACTTT. Translated, this gives CASSPSKNSPLHF.